A selection of T cell receptor beta chains follows, all from one sample in a study of T cells after yellow fever vaccination. One entry per CDR3 protein results from TCRdb running MiXCR on the 5' RACE reads. The data contain 500,000 to 650,000 distinct CDR3 sequences, roughly 17% of them singletons. Material: PBMCs, obtained more than 4 days after the first yellow fever vaccination. The origin of the receptors is a man between 18 and 29 years old who received the YFV17D yellow fever vaccine. CDR3s include the opening cysteine and the closing phenylalanine or tryptophan. A D gene is named only where the DNA matches it firmly. Expanded clones are given a class, and other clones once, few, many or no size at all.

J gene,V gene,clone size,D gene,CDR3 DNA,CDR3 protein
TRBJ1-5,TRBV28,-,-,TGTGCCAGCAGTTTCCCGAAATTCGACAATCAGCCCCAGCATTTT,CASSFPKFDNQPQHF
TRBJ2-1,TRBV24-1,few,TRBD1,TGTGCCACCAGTGCAAGGACAGGGTGGGTCAATGAGCAGTTCTTC,CATSARTGWVNEQFF
TRBJ2-3,TRBV4-2,-,-,TGTGCCAGCAGCCAAGACAGTTACACAGATACGCAGTATTTT,CASSQDSYTDTQYF
TRBJ1-2,TRBV9,few,-,TGTGCCAGCAGTCGACAAGCCCTCTATGGCTACACCTTC,CASSRQALYGYTF
TRBJ1-2,TRBV7-9,many,TRBD1,TGTGCCAGCAGCAATAAGGGGACAGGGTCGTACTACACCTTC,CASSNKGTGSYYTF
TRBJ2-2,TRBV11-3,-,TRBD1,TGTGCCAGCAGCCCTAGACAGGGGAGGACCGGGGAGCTGTTTTTT,CASSPRQGRTGELFF
TRBJ2-3,TRBV24-1,few,TRBD1,TGTGCCACCAGCGGACAGGGGTGGGATACGCAGTATTTT,CATSGQGWDTQYF
TRBJ2-4,TRBV14,-,TRBD1,TGTGCCAGCAGCCTCGCAGGGGGTAGAGCCAAAAACATTCAGTACTTC,CASSLAGGRAKNIQYF
TRBJ2-2,TRBV6-1,-,TRBD1,TGTGCCAGCGGCCACAGGGGACACACCGGGGAGCTGTTTTTT,CASGHRGHTGELFF
TRBJ2-4,TRBV20-1,many,-,TGCAGTGCCGGGGAGGTAGCCAAAAACATTCAGTACTTC,CSAGEVAKNIQYF
TRBJ2-7,TRBV20-1,-,-,TGCAGTGCAGATGGACCAAACTACGAGCAGTACTTC,CSADGPNYEQYF
TRBJ2-2,TRBV7-2,-,-,TGTGCCAGCAGGGAGAGGGGCACCGGGGAGCTGTTTTTT,CASRERGTGELFF
TRBJ2-6,TRBV3-1,few,-,TGTGCCAGCAGCCAAGAAGCCGGGGCCAACGTCCTGACTTTC,CASSQEAGANVLTF
TRBJ1-1,TRBV15,few,TRBD1,TGTGCCACCAGCGAAGGCCGGACAGGGTTAACTGAAGCTTTCTTT,CATSEGRTGLTEAFF
TRBJ1-5,TRBV4-1,-,-,TGCGCCAGCAGCCCCTCGGGCGGGGTAGGTCAGCCCCAGCATTTT,CASSPSGGVGQPQHF
TRBJ2-7,TRBV12-3/TRBV12-4,-,TRBD1,TGTGCCAGCAGTTTTGGGGACAGAACTTACGAGCAGTACTTC,CASSFGDRTYEQYF
TRBJ1-1,TRBV19,-,-,TGTGCCAGTAGTATAGATCTATTCGGACCGGGTTCTGAAGCTTTCTTT,CASSIDLFGPGSEAFF
TRBJ2-3,TRBV20-1,-,-,TGCAGTGCTAGAGAGCCCAGACAGCTAGGGGCAGATACGCAGTATTTT,CSAREPRQLGADTQYF
TRBJ1-1,TRBV20-1,-,-,TGCAGTGCCCTCCGCCGGAACACTGAAGCTTTCTTT,CSALRRNTEAFF
TRBJ2-1,TRBV4-3,-,TRBD2,TGCGCCAGCAGCCAAGATAGCGGGGGGACCTCCTACAATGAGCAGTTCTTC,CASSQDSGGTSYNEQFF
TRBJ1-1,TRBV19,-,-,TGTGCCAGTGGGACGGCCGGGGCTTTCTTT,CASGTAGAFF
TRBJ2-3,TRBV29-1,few,-,TGCAGCGTTGAGGGCAGAAGCACAGATACGCAGTATTTT,CSVEGRSTDTQYF
TRBJ2-5,TRBV7-2,-,-,TGTGCCAGCGGGGGGCCGACCGAAGAGACCCAGTACTTC,CASGGPTEETQYF
TRBJ2-1,TRBV7-3,few,-,TGTGCCAGCAGCTCGTTCGGAAAGCAAGACAATGAGCAGTTCTTC,CASSSFGKQDNEQFF
TRBJ2-2,TRBV4-3,-,TRBD2,TGCGCCAGCAGCCAAGATTTTTTGGGGGGGGGTGACACCGGGGAGCTGTTTTTT,CASSQDFLGGGDTGELFF
TRBJ2-3,TRBV5-1,few,TRBD1,TGCGCCAGCAGCTACGGACAGGGTAGGGGAGATACGCAGTATTTT,CASSYGQGRGDTQYF
TRBJ1-6,TRBV5-1,few,-,TGCGCCAGCAGCTCCACGACCAGGGAAAATTCACCCCTCCACTTT,CASSSTTRENSPLHF
TRBJ1-5,TRBV12-3/TRBV12-4,-,-,TGTGCCAGCAGTTTAAACAGTGACCAGCCCCAGCATTTT,CASSLNSDQPQHF
TRBJ2-1,TRBV5-1,-,TRBD2,TGCGCCAGCGGGCTCACCGTCCCGGGACTAGCGGGCCTAATCGGAAATGAGCAGTTCTTC,CASGLTVPGLAGLIGNEQFF
TRBJ2-5,TRBV18,-,TRBD1,TGTGCCAGCTCACCACTGGACAGGCAAGAGGCCCAGTACTTC,CASSPLDRQEAQYF
TRBJ2-5,TRBV5-1,few,-,TGCGCCAGCAGCTTGGATCCAGGGGCGGAAGAGACCCAGTACTTC,CASSLDPGAEETQYF
TRBJ1-2,TRBV5-1,-,-,TGCGCCAGCAGCTTGGGAACCGGGACAAGAAAATTAGCTAACTATGGCTACACCTTC,CASSLGTGTRKLANYGYTF
TRBJ1-3,TRBV9,-,TRBD1,TGTGCCAGCAGCGTAGCCAGCTTTGGGACAGCCTCTGGAAACACCATATATTTT,CASSVASFGTASGNTIYF
TRBJ1-5,TRBV27,many,-,TGTGCCAGCTGTATGGGCAGCAATCAGCCCCAGCATTTT,CASCMGSNQPQHF
TRBJ2-7,TRBV11-2,few,TRBD1,TGTGCCAGCAGCTTACGGGACAGGGAGGACGAGCAGTACTTC,CASSLRDREDEQYF
TRBJ2-4,TRBV3-1,-,-,TGTGCCAGCAGCCAGGGATCAGGGTTTACCAAAAACATTCAGTACTTC,CASSQGSGFTKNIQYF
TRBJ1-4,TRBV5-1,-,-,TGCGCCAGCAGCTTGCCCCGCGGGGGCGTGGATGAAAAACTGTTTTTT,CASSLPRGGVDEKLFF
TRBJ1-2,TRBV18,-,TRBD1,TGTGCCAGCTCACCATCTACAGGGGGCCTTAACTATGGCTACACCTTC,CASSPSTGGLNYGYTF
TRBJ2-4,TRBV11-2,-,-,TGTGCCAGCAGCCCCCTACAGGGACCCAAAAACATTCAGTACTTC,CASSPLQGPKNIQYF
TRBJ2-5,TRBV11-2,few,TRBD2,TGTGCCAGCAGCTTAGACTGGGGGGGACAAGAGACCCAGTACTTC,CASSLDWGGQETQYF
TRBJ2-7,TRBV6-6,-,TRBD1,TGTGCCAGCAGTTCCGACAGGGGTGACGAGCAGTACTTC,CASSSDRGDEQYF
TRBJ2-7,TRBV27,few,-,TGTGCCAGCAGGTTGCGGGGAAGGGTTGGAGAGACCCCCTACGAGCAGTACTTC,CASRLRGRVGETPYEQYF
TRBJ2-1,TRBV5-5,-,-,TGTGCCAGCAGCGTCGGATGGCCCTCCAATGAGCAGTTCTTC,CASSVGWPSNEQFF
TRBJ2-3,TRBV9,few,TRBD2,TGTGCCAGCAGCGTACGACTAGCGGGGGGTTTCGATACGCAGTATTTT,CASSVRLAGGFDTQYF
TRBJ2-7,TRBV7-6,few,-,TGTGCCAGCAGCACGCGCGGCAGCTCCTACGAGCAGTACTTC,CASSTRGSSYEQYF
TRBJ2-3,TRBV7-2,few,TRBD2,TGTGCCAGCAGCTTAGTTGGCGGGGGGGCCAAAGATACGCAGTATTTT,CASSLVGGGAKDTQYF